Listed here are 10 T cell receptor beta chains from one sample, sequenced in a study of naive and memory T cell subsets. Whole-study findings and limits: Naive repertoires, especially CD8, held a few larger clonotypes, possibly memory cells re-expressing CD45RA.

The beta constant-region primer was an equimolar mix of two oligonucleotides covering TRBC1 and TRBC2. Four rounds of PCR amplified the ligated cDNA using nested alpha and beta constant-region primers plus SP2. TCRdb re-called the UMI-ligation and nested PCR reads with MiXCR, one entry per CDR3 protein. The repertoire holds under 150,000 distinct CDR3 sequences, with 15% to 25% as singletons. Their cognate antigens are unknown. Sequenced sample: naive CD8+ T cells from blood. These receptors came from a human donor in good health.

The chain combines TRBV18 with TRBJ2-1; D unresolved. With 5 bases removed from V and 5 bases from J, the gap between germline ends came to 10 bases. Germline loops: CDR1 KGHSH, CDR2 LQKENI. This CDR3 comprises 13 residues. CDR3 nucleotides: TGTGCCAGCTCAGTTCGGACCGACAATGAGCAGTTCTTC. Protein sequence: CASSVRTDNEQFF.

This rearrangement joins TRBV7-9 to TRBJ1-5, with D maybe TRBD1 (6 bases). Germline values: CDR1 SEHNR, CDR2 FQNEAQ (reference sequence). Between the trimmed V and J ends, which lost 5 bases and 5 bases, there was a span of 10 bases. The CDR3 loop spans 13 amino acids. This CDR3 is CASSGDTYQPQHF. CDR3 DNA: TGTGCCAGCAGCGGGGACACCTATCAGCCCCAGCATTTT.

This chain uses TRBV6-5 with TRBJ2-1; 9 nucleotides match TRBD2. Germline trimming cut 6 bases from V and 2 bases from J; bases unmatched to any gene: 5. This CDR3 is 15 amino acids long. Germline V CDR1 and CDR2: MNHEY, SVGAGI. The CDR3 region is CASRVAGDPYNEQFF. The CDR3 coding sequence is TGTGCCAGCAGGGTAGCGGGGGATCCCTACAATGAGCAGTTCTTC.

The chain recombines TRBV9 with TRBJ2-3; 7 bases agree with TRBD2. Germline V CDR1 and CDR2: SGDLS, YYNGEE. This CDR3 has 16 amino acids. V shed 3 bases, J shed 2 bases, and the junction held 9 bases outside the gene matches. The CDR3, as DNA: TGTGCCAGCAGCGCGGGGCGGGAGACACACACAGATACGCAGTATTTT. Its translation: CASSAGRETHTDTQYF.

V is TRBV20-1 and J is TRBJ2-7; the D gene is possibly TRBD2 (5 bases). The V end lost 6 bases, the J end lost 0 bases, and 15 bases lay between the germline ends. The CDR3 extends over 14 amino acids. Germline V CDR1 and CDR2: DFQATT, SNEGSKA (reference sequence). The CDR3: CSARRPIHSYEQYF. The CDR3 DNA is TGCAGTGCCCGGAGGCCTATTCACTCCTACGAGCAGTACTTC.

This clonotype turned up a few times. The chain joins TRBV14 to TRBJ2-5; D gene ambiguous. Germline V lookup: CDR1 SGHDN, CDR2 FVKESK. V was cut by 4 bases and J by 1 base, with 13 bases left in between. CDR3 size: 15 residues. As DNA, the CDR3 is TGTGCCAGCAGCCTACATCCCGACTTCCAAGAGACCCAGTACTTC. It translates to CASSLHPDFQETQYF.

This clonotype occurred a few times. The CDR3 DNA reads TGTGCCAGCTCACCACAGGCTAGCGGGGACTCCTACGAGCAGTACTTC. It encodes CASSPQASGDSYEQYF. This rearrangement joins TRBV18 to TRBJ2-7; 9 bases align to TRBD2. The CDR3 is made up of 16 amino acids. Trimming at V came to 1 base and at J to 0 bases, leaving 4 bases not matched to a gene. Germline CDR1 and CDR2: KGHSH and LQKENI.

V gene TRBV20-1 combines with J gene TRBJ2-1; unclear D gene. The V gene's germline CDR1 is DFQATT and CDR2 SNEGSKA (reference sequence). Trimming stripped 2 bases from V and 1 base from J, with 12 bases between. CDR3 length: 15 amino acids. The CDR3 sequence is CSARMSVRSYNEQFF. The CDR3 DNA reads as TGCAGTGCTAGAATGTCAGTCCGATCCTACAATGAGCAGTTCTTC.

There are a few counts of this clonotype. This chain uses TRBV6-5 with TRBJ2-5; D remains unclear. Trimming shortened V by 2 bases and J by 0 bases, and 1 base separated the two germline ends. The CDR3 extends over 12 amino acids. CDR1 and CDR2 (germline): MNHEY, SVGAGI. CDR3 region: CASSYDQETQYF. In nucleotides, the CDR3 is TGTGCCAGCAGTTACGACCAAGAGACCCAGTACTTC.

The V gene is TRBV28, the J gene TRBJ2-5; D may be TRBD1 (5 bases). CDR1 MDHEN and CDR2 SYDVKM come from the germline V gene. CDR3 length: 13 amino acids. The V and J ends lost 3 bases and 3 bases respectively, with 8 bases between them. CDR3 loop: CASSFEGEETQYF. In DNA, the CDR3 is TGTGCCAGCAGTTTTGAAGGGGAAGAGACCCAGTACTTC.